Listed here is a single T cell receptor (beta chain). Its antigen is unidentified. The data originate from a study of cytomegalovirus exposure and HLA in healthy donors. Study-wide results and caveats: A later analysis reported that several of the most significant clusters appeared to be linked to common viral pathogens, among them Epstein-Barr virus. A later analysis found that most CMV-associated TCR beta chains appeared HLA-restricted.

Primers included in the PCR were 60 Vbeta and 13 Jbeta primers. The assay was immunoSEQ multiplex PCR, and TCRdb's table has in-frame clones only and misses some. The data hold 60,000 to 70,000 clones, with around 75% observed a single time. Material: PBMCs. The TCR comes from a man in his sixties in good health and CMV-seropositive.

Here the CDR3 reads CASSYTQGNQPQHF. CDR3 nucleotide sequence: TGTGCCAGCAGTTACACCCAGGGGAATCAGCCCCAGCATTTT. The chain carries TRBV6-5 and TRBJ1-5; TRBD1 might be the D (6 bases). The germline V gene has CDR1 MNHEY and CDR2 SVGAGI. The germline V and J ends were trimmed by 2 bases and 4 bases, with 9 bases remaining between them. The CDR3 has 14 residues.